These 32 T cell receptor beta chains share one sample of origin, sequenced in a study of blood T cell repertoires in COVID-19. Using immunoSEQ multiplex PCR, the repertoire was profiled, and TCRdb retains in-frame clones only, with some absent. The sample lists under 25,000 clones, roughly 90% occurring once. Sequenced: peripheral blood. The receptors were gathered from a human donor in a cohort sampled during active COVID-19. The donor label of this sample is uncertain.

The rearrangement links TRBV6-5 to TRBJ2-7, with D possibly being TRBD1 (6 bases). Germline V lookup: CDR1 MNHEY, CDR2 SVGAGI. This CDR3 is built from 12 residues. Deletions cut 9 bases from V and 7 bases from J, with 16 bases between. Here the CDR3 reads CASQGLLGEQYF. The DNA of the CDR3 is TGTGCCAGTCAGGGGCTTCTGGGAGAGCAGTACTTC.

V gene TRBV5-1 combines with J gene TRBJ2-1; 10 bases line up with TRBD2. Germline V gene lookup returns CDR1 SGHRS and CDR2 YFSETQ. J was trimmed by 5 bases and V by 2 bases; bases with no gene match: 7. This CDR3 has 16 amino acids. In nucleotides, the CDR3 is TGCGCCAGCAGCTTATCGCTAGCGGGAGTTAACAATGAGCAGTTCTTC. This translates into CASSLSLAGVNNEQFF.

The V gene is TRBV14, the J gene TRBJ1-4; D is possibly TRBD1 (5 bases). The CDR3 has 18 amino acids. Trimming pared 3 bases from V and 3 bases from J, leaving 20 bases between. CDR1 is SGHDN, CDR2 FVKESK, per germline. DNA of the CDR3: TGTGCCAGCAGCCAGACGCGAGAACGGAGGGGCTCTAATGAAAAACTGTTTTTT. As protein: CASSQTRERRGSNEKLFF.

V usage is TRBV28 and J usage is TRBJ2-7, with 7 bases lining up with TRBD2. This CDR3 region has 15 residues. Germline V gene sequence: CDR1 MDHEN, CDR2 SYDVKM. Trimming removed 5 bases from V and 3 bases from J; junction bases left unmatched: 10. Here the CDR3 reads CASSPPAGVSYEQYF. CDR3 nucleotides: TGTGCCAGCAGTCCTCCGGCGGGGGTTAGCTACGAGCAGTACTTC.

The chain combines TRBV28 with TRBJ1-6; D unresolved. Germline CDR1 and CDR2: MDHEN and SYDVKM. The CDR3 is made up of 14 amino acids. The V end was cut by 4 bases, the J end by 10 bases, with 14 bases between. The CDR3 DNA sequence: TGTGCCAGCAGTTCTGTCTCAAGCCACTCACCCCTCCACTTT. Translating gives CASSSVSSHSPLHF.

This rearrangement joins TRBV20-1 to TRBJ1-5; weak D call: TRBD1 (6 bases). V lost 3 bases, J lost 7 bases, and 16 bases lay in between. This CDR3 is 14 amino acids long. Germline CDR1 reads DFQATT; CDR2 reads SNEGSKA (reference sequence). CDR3 DNA: TGCAGTGCTAGTGCGGGGGGGCGCAGCCAGCCCCAGCATTTT. Protein product: CSASAGGRSQPQHF.

This clone appeared a single time. V gene TRBV27 combines with J gene TRBJ1-6; D is possibly TRBD1 (5 bases). Germline V gene sequence: CDR1 MNHEY, CDR2 SMNVEV (reference sequence). CDR3 length: 13 residues. V was trimmed by 6 bases and J by 9 bases, leaving 12 bases between them. CDR3 DNA sequence: TGTGCCAGCAGCTTCAGGGAGGGTTCACCCCTCCACTTT. It yields the protein CASSFREGSPLHF.

The rearrangement joins TRBV4-1 to TRBJ2-1; 11 nucleotides align to TRBD1. The V segment lost 2 bases and the J segment 7 bases; nucleotides outside the gene matches: 10. This CDR3 is 17 amino acids long. The germline gives CDR1 MGHRA, CDR2 YSYEKL. The CDR3 region is CASSQRDSGTGGNEQFF. Written as DNA, the CDR3 is TGCGCCAGCAGCCAAAGAGACTCCGGGACAGGGGGTAATGAGCAGTTCTTC.

This clone was seen a few times. The chain combines TRBV19 with TRBJ1-4, with TRBD1 matching 8 bases. This CDR3 spans 14 amino acids. Trimming removed 8 bases from V and 8 bases from J; junction bases left unmatched: 10. Germline V gene lookup returns CDR1 LNHDA and CDR2 SQIVND (reference sequence). Here the CDR3 DNA reads TGTGCCAGTGGCAACAGGGGGAACGAGGAAAAACTGTTTTTT. Translated, it gives CASGNRGNEEKLFF. The full variable domain, in which reference TRBV19 and TRBJ1-4 provide the parts outside the CDR3, is DGGITQSPKYLFRKEGQNVTLSCEQNLNHDAMYWYRQDPGQGLRLIYYSQIVNDFQKGDIAEGYSVSREKKESFPLTVTSAQKNPTAFYLCASGNRGNEEKLFFGSGTQLSVL.

The chain has TRBV20-1 and TRBJ2-7, with 8 bases fitting TRBD2. CDR3 length: 11 amino acids. The germline gives CDR1 DFQATT, CDR2 SNEGSKA (reference sequence). J was trimmed by 8 bases and V by 5 bases; bases with no gene match: 5. CDR3 coding DNA: TGCAGTGCTTCCGGACTAGCTCAGCAGTACTTC. Translation: CSASGLAQQYF.

The genes are TRBV9 and TRBJ1-3; 8 positions match TRBD1. Germline V gene lookup returns CDR1 SGDLS and CDR2 YYNGEE. The CDR3 spans 18 residues. Trimming took 4 bases from V and 3 from J; bases not matched to a gene: 15. CDR3 DNA: TGTGCCAGCAGCCCCTCTTCCCCCTTTACAGGGGGTGGAAACACCATATATTTT. This translates into CASSPSSPFTGGGNTIYF.

The V gene is TRBV5-4, the J gene TRBJ2-1; TRBD2 matches at 9 bases. V lost 0 bases to trimming and J lost 8 bases; unmatched junction nucleotides: 6. The CDR3 loop spans 15 amino acids. Germline V gene data show CDR1 as SGHNT and CDR2 as YYREEE (reference sequence). CDR3 in DNA: TGTGCCAGCAGCTTGGGCGGCGGGAGGGGGGATGAGCAGTTCTTC. Encoded protein: CASSLGGGRGDEQFF. The full variable domain, rest sourced from reference TRBV5-4 and TRBJ2-1, is ETGVTQSPTHLIKTRGQQVTLRCSSQSGHNTVSWYQQALGQGPQFIFQYYREEENGRGNFPPRFSGLQFPNYSSELNVNALELDDSALYLCASSLGGGRGDEQFFGPGTRLTVL.

This chain joins TRBV5-4 and TRBJ2-7, with 10 bases identical to TRBD2. V trimming: 0 bases; J trimming: 3 bases; junction bases outside the gene matches: 3. Germline CDR1 reads SGHNT; CDR2 reads YYREEE (reference sequence). The CDR3 has 15 residues. CDR3: CASSLGLAGDYEQYF. The CDR3 nucleotides are TGTGCCAGCAGCTTGGGCCTAGCGGGAGACTACGAGCAGTACTTC. The complete variable domain, with remaining parts taken from reference TRBV5-4 and TRBJ2-7, reads ETGVTQSPTHLIKTRGQQVTLRCSSQSGHNTVSWYQQALGQGPQFIFQYYREEENGRGNFPPRFSGLQFPNYSSELNVNALELDDSALYLCASSLGLAGDYEQYFGPGTRLTVT.

This rearrangement joins TRBV10-3 to TRBJ1-1, with 7 bases matching TRBD1. With 0 bases clipped from V and 5 bases from J, the junction kept 6 bases outside the gene matches. This CDR3 is built from 15 residues. Germline values: CDR1 ENHRY, CDR2 SYGVKD. The CDR3 DNA is TGTGCCATCAGTGAGTCCTTGGGCAGGGGGACTGAAGCTTTCTTT. As protein: CAISESLGRGTEAFF.

This chain links TRBV11-2 with TRBJ2-7; D not resolved. Germline CDR1 SGHAT, CDR2 FQNNGV. This CDR3 is built from 15 residues. The V gene lost 0 bases and the J gene lost 2 bases, with 11 bases spanning the gap. CDR3 nucleotides: TGTGCCAGCAGCTTAGATCTTCGGGTTCCCTACGAGCAGTACTTC. This translates into CASSLDLRVPYEQYF.

The chain recombines TRBV27 with TRBJ2-3; 14 positions match TRBD2. This CDR3 has 17 residues. Losses at the gene ends were 4 bases for V and 5 bases for J; bases not matched to a gene: 8. Germline lookup yields CDR1 MNHEY and CDR2 SMNVEV (reference sequence). This CDR3 is CASSSQGLAGAEDTQYF. CDR3 coding DNA: TGTGCCAGCAGTTCCCAGGGACTAGCGGGAGCGGAAGATACGCAGTATTTT.

This chain uses TRBV2 with TRBJ1-2, with no clear D. Germline V lookup: CDR1 SNHLY, CDR2 FYNNEI. This CDR3 is 13 amino acids long. V was pared by 5 bases and J by 0 bases, with 7 bases between. The DNA for the CDR3 is TGTGCCAGCAGTAGTGGAGCTAACTATGGCTACACCTTC. This sequence encodes CASSSGANYGYTF.

The chain is built from TRBV6-6 and TRBJ1-1; 7 positions match TRBD1. CDR3 length: 14 residues. The trim removed 6 bases at V and 8 bases at J, leaving 12 bases unmatched. Germline V gene lookup returns CDR1 MNHNY and CDR2 SVGAGI (reference sequence). The chain's CDR3 is CASSLGQPTTEAFF. CDR3 sequence (DNA): TGTGCCAGCAGCCTGGGACAGCCCACTACAGAAGCTTTCTTT.

This clone was seen a single time. J is TRBJ1-5 and V is TRBV3-1 (or the pseudogene TRBV3-2); TRBD1 aligns across 9 bases. V was clipped by 1 base and J by 3 bases; unmatched bases: 7. The germline V gene encodes CDR1 LGHDT and CDR2 YNNKEL (reference sequence). This CDR3 region has 17 residues. The CDR3 DNA reads as TGTGCCAGCAGCCAAGTAGGGACAGGGAGGGTCAATCAGCCCCAGCATTTT. Translated: CASSQVGTGRVNQPQHF.

J is TRBJ1-2 and V is TRBV28; possibly TRBD1 for D (5 bases). Germline lookup yields CDR1 MDHEN and CDR2 SYDVKM. Between the trimmed V and J ends, which lost 8 bases and 3 bases, there was a span of 10 bases. CDR3 length equals 12 residues. CDR3 amino acids: CASQTTDYGYTF. CDR3 nucleotide sequence: TGTGCCAGCCAAACGACAGACTATGGCTACACCTTC.

The V and J genes are TRBV5-1 and TRBJ2-7, with a weak D call TRBD2 (6 bases). The germline gives CDR1 SGHRS, CDR2 YFSETQ. The CDR3 totals 15 residues. Trimming pared 0 bases from V and 5 bases from J, leaving 15 bases between. CDR3 protein: CASSLALGGRDEQYF. CDR3 DNA sequence: TGCGCCAGCAGCTTGGCGTTGGGGGGTAGGGACGAGCAGTACTTC.

This chain connects TRBV10-2 to TRBJ1-5; maybe TRBD1 (6 bases). The CDR3 runs 13 residues. Germline V gene lookup returns CDR1 WSHSY and CDR2 SAAADI. Trimming took off 4 bases at V and 5 bases at J, with 9 bases between the two ends. CDR3 DNA: TGCGCCAGCAGTGTCTCAGGGGATCAGCCCCAGCATTTT. The encoded protein is CASSVSGDQPQHF.

V usage is TRBV14 and J usage is TRBJ1-2, with 11 bases lining up with TRBD1. This CDR3 is built from 15 residues. Germline V CDR1 and CDR2: SGHDN, FVKESK. Losses at the gene ends were 6 bases for V and 8 bases for J; bases not matched to a gene: 11. CDR3 residues: CASSRPGTGGGGYTF. The CDR3 coding sequence is TGTGCCAGCAGTCGCCCCGGGACAGGGGGAGGGGGCTACACCTTC.

V gene TRBV30 combines with J gene TRBJ1-4; TRBD1 matches 8 bases. This CDR3 is built from 12 residues. Germline loops: CDR1 GTSNPN, CDR2 SVGIG (reference sequence). In DNA, the CDR3 is TGTGCGTCGGACAGGGTTGGTGAAAAACTGTTTTTT. This gives the protein CASDRVGEKLFF. The full variable domain, with the rest looked up from reference TRBV30 and TRBJ1-4, is SQTIHQWPATLVQPVGSPLSLECTVEGTSNPNLYWYRQAAGRGLQLLFYSVGIGQISSEVPQNLSASRPQDRQFILSSKKLLLSDSGFYLCASDRVGEKLFFGSGTQLSVL.

The table lists this clone with a count of one. The genes are TRBV28 and TRBJ1-3, with 7 positions matching TRBD1. Trimming cost V 4 bases and J 4 bases; bases outside gene matches: 10. Germline loops: CDR1 MDHEN, CDR2 SYDVKM. CDR3 length: 16 residues. The chain's CDR3 is CASSSEGRGYGNTIYF. CDR3 coding DNA: TGTGCCAGCAGTTCAGAGGGCAGGGGGTACGGAAACACCATATATTTT.

This chain joins TRBV9 and TRBJ2-5; 7 bases are a match to TRBD2. V lost 4 bases to trimming and J lost 1 base; unmatched junction nucleotides: 7. This CDR3 has 15 residues. Germline-derived CDR1 and CDR2 are SGDLS and YYNGEE. The CDR3 DNA is TGTGCCAGCAGCCCCCAGGGAGGGGTCCAAGAGACCCAGTACTTC. Translated, it gives CASSPQGGVQETQYF.

The chain has TRBV5-1 and TRBJ2-3; no definite D call. V lost 0 bases, J lost 3 bases, and 11 bases lay in between. Per the germline V gene, CDR1 is SGHRS and CDR2 is YFSETQ. This CDR3 has 15 residues. The DNA of the CDR3 is TGCGCCAGCAGCTTGGGGCTAGATGGGACAGATACGCAGTATTTT. This gives the protein CASSLGLDGTDTQYF.

This rearrangement joins TRBV7-2 to TRBJ2-7; 9 nucleotides agree with TRBD1. CDR1 is SGHTA, CDR2 FQGNSA, per germline. This CDR3 spans 15 amino acids. Trimming cost V 5 bases and J 3 bases; bases outside gene matches: 8. The CDR3 DNA sequence: TGTGCCAGCAGCCCCCAGACAGGGGGTCTCTACGAGCAGTACTTC. This gives the protein CASSPQTGGLYEQYF.

The chain links TRBV28 to TRBJ2-7; 7 nucleotides align to TRBD1. The length of the CDR3 is 17 residues. J was trimmed by 0 bases and V by 4 bases; bases with no gene match: 12. Germline CDR1 reads MDHEN; CDR2 reads SYDVKM. This CDR3 reads CASSSPFVGQSSYEQYF. The DNA for the CDR3 is TGTGCCAGCAGTTCCCCCTTTGTGGGACAGAGCTCCTACGAGCAGTACTTC.

The V call is TRBV29-1, the J call TRBJ2-5; D uncertain. V dropped 4 bases and J dropped 5 bases, with 11 bases sitting between them. Germline CDR1 SQVTM, CDR2 ANQGSEA. CDR3 length equals 12 residues. In nucleotides, the CDR3 is TGCAGCGTTGTTAGTCCTCCGGAGACCCAGTACTTC. Protein sequence: CSVVSPPETQYF.

The rearrangement links TRBV7-8 to TRBJ1-1; D not resolved. The length of the CDR3 is 16 residues. Germline V lookup: CDR1 SGHVS, CDR2 FQNEAQ. Trimming left V 1 base short and J 3 bases short, with 15 bases between. The CDR3 bases are TGTGCCAGCAGCTTAGGGCCAAGGGTCGGGGACACTGAAGCTTTCTTT. Amino acids: CASSLGPRVGDTEAFF.

The CDR3 loop reads CASSPEMGGNYEQYF. For the CDR3, the DNA is TGTGCCAGCTCACCCGAGATGGGGGGAAATTACGAGCAGTACTTC. This chain connects TRBV18 to TRBJ2-7, with D tentatively TRBD2 (6 bases). Germline CDR1 KGHSH, CDR2 LQKENI. The CDR3 totals 15 residues. Deletions cut 3 bases from V and 4 bases from J, with 16 bases between.